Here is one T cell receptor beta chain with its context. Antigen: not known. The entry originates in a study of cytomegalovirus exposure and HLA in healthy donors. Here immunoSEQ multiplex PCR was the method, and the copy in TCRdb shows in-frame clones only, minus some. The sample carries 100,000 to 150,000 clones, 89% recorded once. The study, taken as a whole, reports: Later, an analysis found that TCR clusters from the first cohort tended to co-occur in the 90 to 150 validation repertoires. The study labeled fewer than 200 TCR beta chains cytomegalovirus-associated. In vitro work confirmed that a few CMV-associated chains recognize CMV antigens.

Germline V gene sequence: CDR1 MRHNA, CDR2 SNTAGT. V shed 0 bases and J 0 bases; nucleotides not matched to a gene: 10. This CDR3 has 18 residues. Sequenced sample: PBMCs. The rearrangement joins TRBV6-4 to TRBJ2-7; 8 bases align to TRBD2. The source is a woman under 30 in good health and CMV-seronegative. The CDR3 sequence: CASSDSTSYLAGSYEQYF. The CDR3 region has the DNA TGTGCCAGCAGTGACTCGACTTCATACCTAGCGGGCTCCTACGAGCAGTACTTC.